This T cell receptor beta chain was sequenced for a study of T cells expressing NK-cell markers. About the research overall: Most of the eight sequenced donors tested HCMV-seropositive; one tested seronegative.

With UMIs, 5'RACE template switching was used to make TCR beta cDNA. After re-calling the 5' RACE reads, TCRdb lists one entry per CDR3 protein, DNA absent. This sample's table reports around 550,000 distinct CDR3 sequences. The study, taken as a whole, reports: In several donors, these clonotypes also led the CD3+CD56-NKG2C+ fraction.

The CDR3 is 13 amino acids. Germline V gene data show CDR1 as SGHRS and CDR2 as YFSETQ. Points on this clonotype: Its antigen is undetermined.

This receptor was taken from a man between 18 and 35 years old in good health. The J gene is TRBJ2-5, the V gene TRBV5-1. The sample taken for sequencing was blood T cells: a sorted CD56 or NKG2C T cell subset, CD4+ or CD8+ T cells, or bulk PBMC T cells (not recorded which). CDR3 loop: CASSLDRMGTQYF.